A single sample is the source of the 26 T cell receptor beta chains below, sequenced in a study of memory CD4+ T cells and cytomegalovirus serostatus. Clones were read by immunoSEQ multiplex PCR, and TCRdb kept only the in-frame ones, dropping some. The sample has around 88,000 clones, about 80% seen once; the top ten hold approximately 4%. The sort gate was single viable CD3+CD4+CD8-CD45RO+ cells for memory CD4+ T cells. The sample comprised memory CD4+ T cells from blood. Every receptor here comes from an adult in good health and CMV-seropositive.

The chain uses TRBV5-1 and TRBJ1-2; maybe TRBD1 (6 bases). In germline, CDR1 is SGHRS, CDR2 YFSETQ. Trimming stripped 0 bases from V and 4 bases from J, with 13 bases between. This CDR3 region has 15 residues. CDR3 nucleotides: TGCGCCAGCAGCTTGGATCCAGGGGCGGGCTATGGCTACACCTTC. Protein sequence: CASSLDPGAGYGYTF.

The V call is TRBV5-1, the J call TRBJ1-2, with 7 bases aligning to TRBD1. V lost 4 bases and J lost 8; bases outside the gene matches: 8. Germline assignment: CDR1 SGHRS and CDR2 YFSETQ. CDR3 size: 13 residues. CDR3 nucleotides: TGCGCCAGCAGCCCGGATAGGGGGCACGGCTACACCTTC. Encoded protein: CASSPDRGHGYTF.

V is TRBV28 and J is TRBJ1-1; D might be TRBD1 (5 bases). The CDR3 has 14 residues. In germline, CDR1 is MDHEN, CDR2 SYDVKM. V dropped 5 bases and J dropped 4 bases, with 14 bases sitting between them. The CDR3 sequence is CASSRLGDPTEAFF. The CDR3 nucleotides are TGTGCCAGCAGTCGGTTAGGGGATCCCACTGAAGCTTTCTTT.

The rearrangement joins TRBV29-1 to TRBJ2-7, with TRBD1 as a possible D gene (6 bases). CDR3 size: 14 residues. CDR1 is SQVTM and CDR2 is ANQGSEA in the germline V gene. Trimming took 7 bases from V and 4 from J, leaving 20 bases between them. The CDR3 here is CSAQSSLQGYEQYF. CDR3 bases: TGCAGCGCCCAAAGTTCCCTACAGGGATACGAGCAGTACTTC.

In the case of this clone: The same CDR3 arises from other DNA sequences in this sample as well. The J gene is TRBJ2-1, the V gene TRBV4-2; 10 bases are shared with TRBD2. Germline V CDR1 and CDR2: LGHNA, YNFKEQ. This CDR3 is built from 17 residues. Unmatched junction bases numbered 2, after V lost 0 bases and J lost 0 bases. The CDR3 DNA sequence: TGTGCCAGCAGCCAAGAGCCTAGCGGGAGCTCCTACAATGAGCAGTTCTTC. Residues: CASSQEPSGSSYNEQFF.

The chain combines TRBV29-1 with TRBJ1-3, with 8 nucleotides matching TRBD1. The junction had 5 bases not matched to a gene; V was cut back by 4 bases and J by 9 bases. The V gene's germline CDR1 is SQVTM and CDR2 ANQGSEA. This CDR3 comprises 12 residues. As DNA, the CDR3 is TGCAGCGTTGTACCACAGGGGGGCACCATATATTTT. It encodes CSVVPQGGTIYF.

The rearrangement joins TRBV5-1 to TRBJ2-2; D call uncertain. The CDR3 sequence is 14 residues long. Deletions cut 1 base from V and 5 bases from J, with 9 bases between. CDR1 and CDR2 from the germline V gene are SGHRS and YFSETQ. CDR3 sequence: CASSLQAGTGELFF. CDR3 DNA sequence: TGCGCCAGCAGCTTGCAGGCCGGGACCGGGGAGCTGTTTTTT.

The rearrangement joins TRBV19 to TRBJ1-5; 7 nucleotides match TRBD1. The germline V gene has CDR1 LNHDA and CDR2 SQIVND (reference sequence). Trimming took 8 bases from V and 10 from J; bases not matched to a gene: 17. The length of the CDR3 is 15 residues. The chain's CDR3 is CASLGQGGRGGPQHF. CDR3 in DNA: TGTGCCAGTTTGGGGCAAGGGGGCCGGGGAGGACCCCAGCATTTT.

CDR3 DNA: TGTGCCAGCAGCTTAAATACGGTTGGGACGCAGTATTTT. Amino acids: CASSLNTVGTQYF. The chain recombines TRBV7-2 with TRBJ2-3; D is uncertain. Trimming took off 2 bases at V and 9 bases at J, with 12 bases between the two ends. Germline V gene data show CDR1 as SGHTA and CDR2 as FQGNSA. The CDR3 is made up of 13 amino acids.

This clone has more than one count but fewer than ten. The chain is built from TRBV6-1 and TRBJ1-5; 7 nucleotides line up with TRBD1. Germline assignment: CDR1 MNHNS and CDR2 SASEGT. Trimming removed 6 bases from V and 7 bases from J; junction bases left unmatched: 12. The CDR3 sequence is 15 residues long. The CDR3 spells CASRTGVLRQQPQHF. DNA for the CDR3: TGTGCCAGCAGAACAGGGGTACTACGGCAGCAGCCCCAGCATTTT.

This clone was counted only a few times. This sequence joins TRBV2 and TRBJ1-2, with a possible D match to TRBD1 (5 bases). Trimming left V 2 bases short and J 6 bases short, with 16 bases between. The germline CDR1 and CDR2 sequences are SNHLY and FYNNEI. This CDR3 is built from 15 residues. CDR3: CASSELGREGNGYTF. The CDR3 bases are TGTGCCAGCAGTGAACTCGGCAGGGAGGGTAATGGCTACACCTTC. Full variable domain (rest looked up from reference TRBV2 and TRBJ1-2): EPEVTQTPSHQVTQMGQEVILRCVPISNHLYFYWYRQILGQKVEFLVSFYNNEISEKSEIFDDQFSVERPDGSNFTLKIRSTKLEDSAMYFCASSELGREGNGYTFGSGTRLTVV.

This clone was observed a handful of times. The rearrangement uses TRBV11-2 and TRBJ2-5; 12 bases are shared with TRBD2. The V segment lost 5 bases and the J segment 5 bases; nucleotides outside the gene matches: 9. The CDR3 has 16 residues. In germline, CDR1 is SGHAT, CDR2 FQNNGV. The CDR3 spells CASSQSLAGGAETQYF. The CDR3 DNA reads TGTGCCAGCAGCCAATCACTAGCGGGAGGAGCTGAGACCCAGTACTTC.

V gene TRBV4-2 combines with J gene TRBJ2-5; D may be TRBD1 or TRBD2 (5 bases each). V lost 3 bases and J lost 1, with 18 bases in between. CDR1 and CDR2 (germline): LGHNA, YNFKEQ. This CDR3 region has 17 residues. CDR3 residues: CASSQATRPGRQETQYF. CDR3 DNA sequence: TGTGCCAGCAGCCAGGCGACTCGGCCGGGGCGCCAAGAGACCCAGTACTTC.

The V call is TRBV5-5, the J call TRBJ2-5; 9 nucleotides align to TRBD1. CDR1 is SGHKS and CDR2 is YYEKEE in the germline V gene (reference sequence). The ends lost 3 bases at V and 3 bases at J; junction bases unmatched: 3. The CDR3 sequence is 14 residues long. The DNA of the CDR3 is TGTGCCAGCAGCTCAGGGACAGGGAAAGAGACCCAGTACTTC. Its protein product is CASSSGTGKETQYF.

J is TRBJ1-5 and V is TRBV28; TRBD1 matches at 7 bases. CDR1 MDHEN and CDR2 SYDVKM come from the germline V gene. The V and J ends lost 5 bases and 4 bases, in that order; junction bases with no gene match: 11. The CDR3 has 16 amino acids. In nucleotides, the CDR3 is TGTGCCAGCAGTATAAACCAGGGGGGGTTGAATCAGCCCCAGCATTTT. As protein: CASSINQGGLNQPQHF.

The J gene is TRBJ2-2, the V gene TRBV6-6; D is unclear. The CDR3 consists of 14 residues. Germline CDR1 MNHNY, CDR2 SVGAGI (reference sequence). Trimming shortened V by 5 bases and J by 2 bases, and 9 bases separated the two germline ends. The CDR3 nucleotides are TGTGCCAGCAGTCCTGACACTAACACCGGGGAGCTGTTTTTT. It codes for CASSPDTNTGELFF.

V and J are TRBV18 and TRBJ2-6; tentatively, D is TRBD1 (6 bases). The CDR3 consists of 17 residues. The V and J ends lost 2 bases and 1 base respectively, with 12 bases between them. Germline V gives CDR1 KGHSH, CDR2 LQKENI. In nucleotides, the CDR3 is TGTGCCAGCTCACCATATCTGGACAGTTCTGGGGCCAACGTCCTGACTTTC. This encodes CASSPYLDSSGANVLTF.

This clone was detected only once. The chain recombines TRBV7-3 with TRBJ2-3; D gene ambiguous. The V gene lost 5 bases and the J gene lost 5 bases, with 23 bases spanning the gap. Germline CDR1 SGHTA, CDR2 FQGTGA. The CDR3 is 17 amino acids. The CDR3 region is CASSPTSMGRGVDTQYF. The CDR3 DNA reads as TGTGCCAGCAGCCCGACCAGTATGGGCCGTGGGGTAGATACGCAGTATTTT.

The chain employs TRBV5-1 and TRBJ1-2, with D uncertain. The CDR3 is made up of 13 amino acids. The ends were cut back, 2 bases at V and 0 bases at J, with 5 bases in the middle. CDR1 SGHRS and CDR2 YFSETQ come from the germline V gene. CDR3 residues: CASSFEANYGYTF. The CDR3 DNA is TGCGCCAGCAGCTTTGAGGCTAACTATGGCTACACCTTC.

The chain is built from TRBV5-6 and TRBJ1-5; D unclear. V gave up 3 bases and J gave up 9 bases, with 16 bases separating them. This CDR3 comprises 14 residues. CDR1 SGHDT and CDR2 YYEEEE come from the germline V gene. CDR3 region: CASSSNRAGGPQHF. The CDR3 nucleotides read TGTGCCAGCAGCTCCAATAGGGCCGGCGGGCCCCAGCATTTT.

This chain connects TRBV5-5 to TRBJ1-4, with D possibly TRBD1 on 5 matching bases. This CDR3 is 14 amino acids long. From germline, CDR1 is SGHKS and CDR2 YYEKEE (reference sequence). Trimming left V 0 bases short and J 4 bases short, with 7 bases between. The CDR3 DNA sequence: TGTGCCAGCAGCTTGGGGGGGATTAATGAAAAACTGTTTTTT. Amino acid sequence: CASSLGGINEKLFF.

The chain employs TRBV18 and TRBJ2-3; 9 positions match TRBD2. The CDR3 consists of 14 residues. Germline CDR1 reads KGHSH; CDR2 reads LQKENI. V was pared by 1 base and J by 5 bases, with 1 base of the junction left unmatched. The CDR3 reads CASSPRREGDTQYF. CDR3 nucleotides: TGTGCCAGCTCACCACGGCGGGAGGGAGATACGCAGTATTTT. Drawing the rest from reference TRBV18 and TRBJ2-3, the complete variable domain is NAGVMQNPRHLVRRRGQEARLRCSPMKGHSHVYWYRQLPEEGLKFMVYLQKENIIDESGMPKERFSAEFPKEGPSILRIQQVVRGDSAAYFCASSPRREGDTQYFGPGTRLTVL.

The chain carries TRBV11-1 and TRBJ2-5; 14 nucleotides match TRBD2. V lost 5 bases, J lost 5 bases, and 10 bases stayed unmatched. Germline V gene lookup returns CDR1 SGHAT and CDR2 FQDESV (reference sequence). The CDR3 loop spans 17 amino acids. CDR3 sequence reads: CASSPTSGRVYGETQYF. CDR3 nucleotide sequence: TGTGCCAGCAGCCCGACTAGCGGGAGGGTTTATGGGGAGACCCAGTACTTC. The full variable domain, rest sourced from reference TRBV11-1 and TRBJ2-5, is EAEVAQSPRYKITEKSQAVAFWCDPISGHATLYWYRQILGQGPELLVQFQDESVVDDSQLPKDRFSAERLKGVDSTLKIQPAELGDSAMYLCASSPTSGRVYGETQYFGPGTRLLVL.

This clone turned up a few times. The genes are TRBV7-9 and TRBJ2-3, with a weak D call TRBD1 (7 bases). The V gene's germline CDR1 is SEHNR and CDR2 FQNEAQ (reference sequence). The CDR3 is 14 residues long. Trimming removed 5 bases at V and 6 bases at J, with 15 bases between. The CDR3 DNA is TGTGCCAGCAGCCGGGGGACGACAGGGGATACGCAGTATTTT. Translated, it gives CASSRGTTGDTQYF.

This sequence joins TRBV11-3 and TRBJ2-7, with D tentatively TRBD1 (6 bases). The length of the CDR3 is 14 residues. CDR1 SGHNT and CDR2 YENEEA come from the germline V gene. Trimming cost V 9 bases and J 1 base, with 16 bases left between them. For the CDR3, the DNA is TGTGCCAGGGGATTACAGGGTTTATCCTACGAGCAGTACTTC. Translation: CARGLQGLSYEQYF. The variable domain in full, completed from reference TRBV11-3 and TRBJ2-7, reads EAGVVQSPRYKIIEKKQPVAFWCNPISGHNTLYWYLQNLGQGPELLIRYENEEAVDDSQLPKDRFSAERLKGVDSTLKIQPAELGDSAVYLCARGLQGLSYEQYFGPGTRLTVT.

The chain is built from TRBV7-2 and TRBJ2-1, with 11 bases that match TRBD2. With 1 base clipped from V and 5 bases from J, the junction kept 4 bases outside the gene matches. In germline, CDR1 is SGHTA, CDR2 FQGNSA. This CDR3 contains 16 residues. The CDR3 DNA reads TGTGCCAGCAGCTTAGTTTCGACTAGCGGGAACAATGAGCAGTTCTTC. Translation: CASSLVSTSGNNEQFF.